This TCR beta chain was recorded in a study of PD-L1 blockade in urothelial cancer. The data were produced by immunoSEQ multiplex PCR, yet TCRdb's version contains in-frame clones alone and is incomplete. The repertoire holds 35,000 to 50,000 clones, with around 84% as singletons. The TCR comes from a man between 65 and 79 years old with urothelial cancer. This specimen consisted of PBMCs, obtained around atezolizumab (anti-PD-L1) treatment.

This CDR3 reads CASSPRVGEKLFF. DNA for the CDR3: TGTGCCAGCTCACCGCGGGTCGGAGAAAAACTGTTTTTT. This rearrangement joins TRBV18 to TRBJ1-4, with D unclear. V was trimmed by 3 bases and J by 8 bases, leaving 10 bases between them. From germline, CDR1 is KGHSH and CDR2 LQKENI. The CDR3 is made up of 13 amino acids.